A selection of T cell receptor beta chains follows, all from one sample in a study of blood T cell repertoires in COVID-19. Data came from immunoSEQ multiplex PCR; TCRdb stores just in-frame clones and leaves some out. The data contain roughly 260,000 clones, 86% of them singletons. Sequencing was done on a sample of peripheral blood. The source of these receptors is a man in his forties or fifties who had recovered from COVID-19. The CDR3 runs from the conserved cysteine through the conserved F or W. The order of the fields is D gene, clone size, V gene, J gene, CDR3 DNA, CDR3 protein. A D gene is named only where the DNA matches it firmly. Size is stated for part of the rows, as once, few or many counts, or as a class when the clone is expanded.

NA	NA	TRBV7-8	TRBJ2-7	TGTGCCAGCAGCGGCTTGGCCGGAGGGCAGTACTTC	CASSGLAGGQYF
TRBD2	NA	TRBV15	TRBJ2-1	TGTGCCACGGGACCGGGACTAGCGGTCAATGAGCAGTTCTTC	CATGPGLAVNEQFF
NA	NA	TRBV9	TRBJ2-3	TGTGCCAGCAGTGAGGGGGTGCGGTCCTCAGATACGCAGTATTTT	CASSEGVRSSDTQYF
NA	NA	TRBV27	TRBJ2-5	TGTGCCAGCAGCCGAAGATCAAGGAGGGGGGGAACAGAGACCCAGTACTTC	CASSRRSRRGGTETQYF
NA	NA	TRBV12-3/TRBV12-4	TRBJ1-1	TGTGCCAGCAGTAGACACCCCACTGAAGCTTTCTTT	CASSRHPTEAFF
TRBD1	NA	TRBV6-5	TRBJ2-3	TGTGCCAGCAGTTATAGGACAGGGGCCGCAGATACGCAGTATTTT	CASSYRTGAADTQYF
NA	NA	TRBV5-4	TRBJ1-1	TGTGCCAGCAGCGTACCTGACAGGAGAGAAGCTTTCTTT	CASSVPDRREAFF
TRBD1	NA	TRBV5-1	TRBJ1-2	TGCGCCAGCAGCTTGGTACAGGGGTATGGCTACACCTTC	CASSLVQGYGYTF
NA	NA	TRBV6-1	TRBJ2-3	TGTGCCAGCAGTGATTCGGTCCGGGGTACGCAGTATTTT	CASSDSVRGTQYF
TRBD2	NA	TRBV7-6	TRBJ2-2	TGTGCCAGCAGCTTAGCAGGCGGGGGGGCGAGCACCGGGGAGCTGTTTTTT	CASSLAGGGASTGELFF
NA	NA	TRBV6-2/TRBV6-3	TRBJ2-7	TGTGCCAGCAGTTACTCGAGAGGCAGGGGTTCGACCAGCGCCTACGAGCAGTACTTC	CASSYSRGRGSTSAYEQYF
TRBD1	once	TRBV5-1	TRBJ1-5	TGCGCCAGCAGCTTGGGCAGGGGGGACAATCAGCCCCAGCATTTT	CASSLGRGDNQPQHF
NA	NA	TRBV19	TRBJ1-1	TGTGCCAGTACCGCGGGGGGGGTTCACACTGAAGCTTTCTTT	CASTAGGVHTEAFF
TRBD1	NA	TRBV19	TRBJ1-4	TGTGCCAGTAGTATCCGCCCGGGACAGGGTGAGGAAAAACTGTTTTTT	CASSIRPGQGEEKLFF
TRBD1	NA	TRBV12-3/TRBV12-4	TRBJ1-1	TGTGCCAGCAGTTCGACAGGGGGGAGTGAAGCTTTCTTT	CASSSTGGSEAFF
NA	NA	TRBV7-9	TRBJ1-5	TGTGCCAGCAGCTTAATCGGGGATAGCAATCAGCCCCAGCATTTT	CASSLIGDSNQPQHF
NA	NA	TRBV12-3/TRBV12-4	TRBJ1-1	TGTGCCAGCAGTTTGCAGGGCAGCCATGAAGCTTTCTTT	CASSLQGSHEAFF
TRBD2	NA	TRBV9	TRBJ2-3	TGTGCCAGCAGCGTAGAGGGAGGGACTAGCGGGAGGAGAGATACGCAGTATTTT	CASSVEGGTSGRRDTQYF
NA	NA	TRBV11-2	TRBJ2-7	TGTGCCAGCAGCTTAGCCTCCTCCTACGAGCAGTACTTC	CASSLASSYEQYF
TRBD2	NA	TRBV7-2	TRBJ2-7	TGTGCCAGCAGCTTAGGGTCCCTAGCGGGAGGCGGCTACGAGCAGTACTTC	CASSLGSLAGGGYEQYF
TRBD2	few	TRBV5-1	TRBJ2-7	TGCGCCAGCAGCTCAGACTCTAGCGGGAGAGGCGGCGAGCAGTACTTC	CASSSDSSGRGGEQYF
TRBD2	NA	TRBV19	TRBJ2-3	TGTGCCAGTAGTCCGGGGACTAGCGGGGCCTCAGATACGCAGTATTTT	CASSPGTSGASDTQYF
TRBD2	NA	TRBV10-3	TRBJ2-1	TGTGCCCTCCGGGGGGAGGGGCCCTACAATGAGCAGTTCTTC	CALRGEGPYNEQFF
TRBD1	once	TRBV7-6	TRBJ2-1	TGTGCCAGCAGCTTAGAGGGGGCAAGGCCGTACAATGAGCAGTTCTTC	CASSLEGARPYNEQFF
NA	NA	TRBV12-3/TRBV12-4	TRBJ1-5	TGTGCCAGCAGTGCCAACACCAAGCCCCAGCATTTT	CASSANTKPQHF
NA	NA	TRBV10-2	TRBJ1-2	TGCGCCAGCAGTCGTTTGCATACAGGATCTAACTATGGCTACACCTTC	CASSRLHTGSNYGYTF
TRBD2	NA	TRBV6-2/TRBV6-3	TRBJ2-1	TGTGCCAGCAGCCCCGCCGTGCGGGGGAATTACAATGAGCAGTTCTTC	CASSPAVRGNYNEQFF
TRBD1	NA	TRBV10-3	TRBJ2-5	TGTGCCACCAGACAGGGGGTGGGAGAGACCCAGTACTTC	CATRQGVGETQYF
TRBD1	NA	TRBV30	TRBJ2-5	TGTGCCTGGAGGAGGGACAGGGTTATCCAAGAGACCCAGTACTTC	CAWRRDRVIQETQYF
NA	NA	TRBV21-1	TRBJ2-2	TGTGCCAGCAGCCCCCCGGGACAGGGTGACCCCGGGGAGCTGTTTTTT	CASSPPGQGDPGELFF
NA	NA	TRBV7-2	TRBJ2-3	TGTGCCAGCAGCTTAGTTAGCCGGGGGGATACGCAGTATTTT	CASSLVSRGDTQYF